The rows below give T cell receptor beta chains drawn from one sample of a study of blood T cell repertoires in COVID-19. Clones were sequenced by immunoSEQ multiplex PCR, and TCRdb holds only the in-frame ones, with some missing. Here the sample spans about 210,000 clones, about 87% being singletons. Material for sequencing was peripheral blood. The source of these receptors is a man aged 60 to 75 who had recovered from COVID-19. CDR3s include the opening cysteine and the closing phenylalanine or tryptophan. Each record gives: J gene, clone size, V gene, D gene, CDR3 DNA, CDR3 protein. D genes are given only for firm matches. Clone size is given for some rows only: seen once, a few or many times, or a class if the clone is expanded.

TRBJ1-4,.,TRBV5-4,TRBD1,TGTGCCAGCAGCACCGCAGGGGGCCGGAATGAAAAACTGTTTTTT,CASSTAGGRNEKLFF
TRBJ1-3,.,TRBV6-5,TRBD1,TGTGCCAGCAGGCACGGACAGGGGGGAAGAAACACCATATATTTT,CASRHGQGGRNTIYF
TRBJ2-2,.,TRBV9,TRBD2,TGTGCCAGCAGCGTAGGAACTAGCGGTAGTGAACAAACCGGGGAGCTGTTTTTT,CASSVGTSGSEQTGELFF
TRBJ1-5,.,TRBV30,TRBD1,TGTGCTACTTCCAGGGGGGCGAGCAATCAGCCCCAGCATTTT,CATSRGASNQPQHF
TRBJ2-1,once,TRBV27,.,TGTGCCAGCAGTTGGTGGCAGGGGTCCTACAATGAGCAGTTCTTC,CASSWWQGSYNEQFF
TRBJ1-3,.,TRBV6-2/TRBV6-3,TRBD1,TGTGCCAGCAGCCGAGGAAACCCGGGACAGGCCCGCTCTGGAAACACCATATATTTT,CASSRGNPGQARSGNTIYF
TRBJ1-5,.,TRBV7-2,.,TGTGCCAGCTTCTCATTTGAGGCTAGCAATCAGCCCCAGCATTTT,CASFSFEASNQPQHF
TRBJ2-1,.,TRBV18,TRBD1,TGTGCCAGCTCACCACGTCAGGGGGCAGGGAATGAGCAGTTCTTC,CASSPRQGAGNEQFF
TRBJ1-2,.,TRBV27,.,TGTGCCAGCAGCAAGGGGATGGGGGGCTACACCTTC,CASSKGMGGYTF
TRBJ1-5,.,TRBV6-5,TRBD1,TGTGCCAGCAGAGGGACAGGGGCTCAGCCCCAGCATTTT,CASRGTGAQPQHF
TRBJ1-3,.,TRBV5-1,.,TGCGCCAGCAGCAGAAACAGGGCTAACTCTGGAAACACCATATATTTT,CASSRNRANSGNTIYF
TRBJ1-2,few,TRBV24-1,TRBD1,TGTGCCACCAGCACAGGGGGCAATAGGAAGGGCTACACCTTC,CATSTGGNRKGYTF
TRBJ1-2,.,TRBV5-5,.,TGTGCCAGCACCTTGCAACTTTGGGCAGGTGTAGGTAACTATGGCTACACCTTC,CASTLQLWAGVGNYGYTF
TRBJ1-5,.,TRBV29-1,.,TGCAGCGTTGAAGAGGGGGGAGGTCAGCCCCAGCATTTT,CSVEEGGGQPQHF
TRBJ2-5,.,TRBV4-3,TRBD1,TGCGCCAGCAGCCAAGATTTCACAGGGGGCGAGACCCAGTACTTC,CASSQDFTGGETQYF
TRBJ2-7,once,TRBV27,.,TGTGCCAGCAGTTTTCGCGGGGCCTCCTACGAGCAGTACTTC,CASSFRGASYEQYF
TRBJ1-2,.,TRBV4-1,.,TGCGCCAGCAGCCAAGATTCGGGGGGCAACTATGGCTACACCTTC,CASSQDSGGNYGYTF
TRBJ2-6,.,TRBV7-8,.,TGTGCCAGCAGCTCCAGGGTCTCTGGGGCCAACGTCCTGACTTTC,CASSSRVSGANVLTF
TRBJ1-1,.,TRBV1,.,TGCACCAATTCGGGGAAAGCTTTCTTT,CTNSGKAFF
TRBJ1-3,.,TRBV27,TRBD1,TGTGCCAGCAGTCAAACCGGGGCCAGGGGGCACGAAAACACCATATATTTT,CASSQTGARGHENTIYF
TRBJ1-3,.,TRBV15,.,TGTGCCACCAGTAGAGGCCGAGTAGATCGGGGAGGAAACACCATATATTTT,CATSRGRVDRGGNTIYF
TRBJ2-2,once,TRBV11-1,.,TGTGCCAGCAGCCCAGACAGAAACACCGGGGAGCTGTTTTTT,CASSPDRNTGELFF
TRBJ2-1,.,TRBV12-5,TRBD2,TGTGCTAGTGGAACTAGCGGGACATACAATGAGCAGTTCTTC,CASGTSGTYNEQFF
TRBJ2-3,.,TRBV9,TRBD2,TGTGCCAGCAGCACCATTCATCGACGAGGGGGTAGCGGGGGAGAAAGCACAGATACGCAGTATTTT,CASSTIHRRGGSGGESTDTQYF
TRBJ2-1,few,TRBV2,TRBD2,TGTGCCAGCAGTGAAGGCCGGGCGGGAGGGTACAATGAGCAGTTCTTC,CASSEGRAGGYNEQFF
TRBJ1-2,.,TRBV12-3/TRBV12-4,.,TGTGCCAGCAGCCTGACAACCAACTATGGCTACACCTTC,CASSLTTNYGYTF
TRBJ2-1,.,TRBV6-2/TRBV6-3,.,TGTGCCAGCAGTTACGGAATTAGCGCCAACAATGAGCAGTTCTTC,CASSYGISANNEQFF
TRBJ1-4,few,TRBV25-1,TRBD1,TGTGCCAGCAGCGCACCTATGGGACAGGGGTTTTTT,CASSAPMGQGFF
TRBJ2-7,.,TRBV6-5,TRBD2,TGTGCCAGCAGCCTAGAGCGGGAGGGCTGGTACGAGCAGTACTTC,CASSLEREGWYEQYF
TRBJ2-3,.,TRBV9,.,TGTGCCAGCAGCGAACACATTTCCTCTACAGATACGCAGTATTTT,CASSEHISSTDTQYF
TRBJ1-5,.,TRBV5-1,TRBD1,TGCGCCAGCAGCCCGGACAGGGGAGGCCAGCCCCAGCATTTT,CASSPDRGGQPQHF
TRBJ1-2,.,TRBV6-6,TRBD1,TGTGCCAGCACCGGACAGGGGGGTATGAACTATGGCTACACCTTC,CASTGQGGMNYGYTF
TRBJ2-1,.,TRBV3-1/TRBV3-2,.,TGTGCCAGCAGCCAGCCCCTCAGGGAAGCGCAGTTCTTC,CASSQPLREAQFF
TRBJ2-5,few,TRBV30,TRBD1,TGTGCCTGGGCTCCGGGACAGGGGTTCCAAGAGACCCAGTACTTC,CAWAPGQGFQETQYF
TRBJ2-4,.,TRBV3-1/TRBV3-2,.,TGTGCCAGCAGCCATTACTTGGCAGGAAAAAACATTCAGTACTTC,CASSHYLAGKNIQYF
TRBJ2-5,.,TRBV10-3,.,TGTGCCATCAGTGGCTCCGGGGGAGAGACCCAGTACTTC,CAISGSGGETQYF